These 32 T cell receptor beta chains were sequenced from one sample in a study of T-cell memory formation after mild COVID-19. Each CDR3 protein is one row after TCRdb ran MiXCR on the 5' RACE reads. The sample carries around 300,000 distinct CDR3 sequences, 13% recorded once. The specimen sequenced was PBMCs or a T cell subset sorted from them (not recorded which). The source is a man between 18 and 29 years old who had mild COVID-19 (a few samples of this study predate the infection). Cell type and time point are not known.

The chain couples TRBV7-2 to TRBJ2-3; 13 bases map to TRBD2. This CDR3 has 17 amino acids. CDR1 and CDR2 (germline): SGHTA, FQGNSA. V dropped 2 bases and J dropped 3; count of bases not matched to a gene: 5. The DNA for the CDR3 is TGTGCCAGCAGCTTAACTAGCGGGGGGGCGGTGACAGATACGCAGTATTTT. The encoded protein is CASSLTSGGAVTDTQYF. Looking up the rest from reference TRBV7-2 and TRBJ2-3 gives the full variable domain: GAGVSQSPSNKVTEKGKDVELRCDPISGHTALYWYRQSLGQGLEFLIYFQGNSAPDKSGLPSDRFSAERTGGSVSTLTIQRTQQEDSAVYLCASSLTSGGAVTDTQYFGPGTRLTVL.

This clonotype was observed a handful of times. The chain employs TRBV7-8 and TRBJ2-7; 13 bases agree with TRBD2. The CDR3 runs 16 residues. V shed 5 bases and J 0 bases; nucleotides not matched to a gene: 4. CDR1 is SGHVS and CDR2 is FQNEAQ in the germline V gene. The CDR3 here is CASSPGLAGYSYEQYF. The DNA of the CDR3 is TGTGCCAGCAGCCCGGGACTAGCGGGGTACTCCTACGAGCAGTACTTC.

The CDR3 nucleotides read TGTGCCACCAGTGATACTAGCGGAAGCTCCTACAATGAGCAGTTCTTC. This sequence encodes CATSDTSGSSYNEQFF. This chain links TRBV24-1 with TRBJ2-1; 8 bases fit TRBD2. The CDR3 is 16 residues long. Losses at the gene ends were 3 bases for V and 0 bases for J; bases not matched to a gene: 3. Germline values: CDR1 KGHDR, CDR2 SFDVKD.

The sample holds a few counts of this clonotype. The rearrangement links TRBV2 to TRBJ2-4; TRBD1 is a possible D gene (5 bases). CDR1 is SNHLY, CDR2 FYNNEI, per germline. V lost 1 base, J lost 3 bases, and 10 bases lay in between. The CDR3 runs to 15 residues. The CDR3 loop reads CASSEEGSGKNIQYF. The CDR3 bases are TGTGCCAGCAGTGAAGAGGGGTCGGGCAAAAACATTCAGTACTTC. Complete variable domain (other parts from reference TRBV2 and TRBJ2-4): EPEVTQTPSHQVTQMGQEVILRCVPISNHLYFYWYRQILGQKVEFLVSFYNNEISEKSEIFDDQFSVERPDGSNFTLKIRSTKLEDSAMYFCASSEEGSGKNIQYFGAGTRLSVL.

The rearrangement uses TRBV6-6 and TRBJ1-1; D ambiguous. Germline V gene sequence: CDR1 MNHNY, CDR2 SVGAGI (reference sequence). V was cut by 6 bases and J by 14 bases, with 16 bases left in between. The CDR3 extends over 11 amino acids. The CDR3 sequence: CASSPVFRVFF. Here the CDR3 DNA reads TGTGCCAGCAGCCCCGTCTTTAGGGTGTTCTTT.

In this sample, this clonotype turned up a few times. V and J are TRBV7-2 and TRBJ1-5; tentative D call: TRBD1 (6 bases). The ends were cut back, 6 bases at V and 7 bases at J, with 13 bases in the middle. Germline V gene lookup returns CDR1 SGHTA and CDR2 FQGNSA. This CDR3 is 13 amino acids long. Here the CDR3 DNA reads TGTGCCAGCAGTCGACAGGTCTTGCAGCCCCAGCATTTT. Its translation: CASSRQVLQPQHF.

This clonotype was picked up a small number of times. The rearrangement links TRBV18 to TRBJ2-5; TRBD1 is a possible D gene (6 bases). CDR3 size: 14 residues. Per the germline V gene, CDR1 is KGHSH and CDR2 is LQKENI. Trimming shortened V by 3 bases and J by 5 bases, and 13 bases separated the two germline ends. The CDR3 is CASSPGQSLETQYF. In nucleotides, the CDR3 is TGTGCCAGCTCACCGGGACAATCCTTGGAGACCCAGTACTTC. Filled out from reference TRBV18 and TRBJ2-5, the complete variable domain reads NAGVMQNPRHLVRRRGQEARLRCSPMKGHSHVYWYRQLPEEGLKFMVYLQKENIIDESGMPKERFSAEFPKEGPSILRIQQVVRGDSAAYFCASSPGQSLETQYFGPGTRLLVL.

The CDR3 here is CASSLSPGSTDTQYF. CDR3 nucleotides: TGTGCCAGCAGCTTAAGTCCGGGGAGCACAGATACGCAGTATTTT. The chain links TRBV11-2 to TRBJ2-3, with D maybe TRBD2 (5 bases). The V gene lost 2 bases and the J gene lost 0 bases, with 9 bases spanning the gap. Per the germline V gene, CDR1 is SGHAT and CDR2 is FQNNGV. The CDR3 is 15 residues long.

This clonotype was picked up a small number of times. The V gene is TRBV6-9, the J gene TRBJ2-7, with a tentative D call TRBD1 (6 bases). With 4 bases removed from V and 3 bases from J, the gap between germline ends came to 19 bases. The CDR3 runs 16 residues. The germline V gene encodes CDR1 MNHGY and CDR2 SVAAGI. Here the CDR3 reads CASSSICSPGDYEQYV. The CDR3 DNA reads as TGTGCCAGCAGTTCTATATGCTCTCCAGGGGACTACGAGCAGTACGTC.

The V and J genes are TRBV5-1 and TRBJ1-6; D is perhaps TRBD1 (6 bases). The CDR3 is made up of 13 amino acids. The V and J ends lost 5 bases and 8 bases respectively, with 11 bases between them. Germline CDR1 reads SGHRS; CDR2 reads YFSETQ. The CDR3 reads CASRLDSDSPLHF. Here the CDR3 DNA reads TGCGCCAGCAGACTGGACAGTGATTCACCCCTCCACTTT. Together with reference TRBV5-1 and TRBJ1-6, the CDR3 gives the full variable domain: KAGVTQTPRYLIKTRGQQVTLSCSPISGHRSVSWYQQTPGQGLQFLFEYFSETQRNKGNFPGRFSGRQFSNSRSEMNVSTLELGDSALYLCASRLDSDSPLHFGNGTRLTVT.

This clonotype came up a few times. The gene calls are TRBV4-3 and TRBJ2-2, with D tentatively TRBD1 (6 bases). The length of the CDR3 is 15 residues. CDR1 and CDR2 (germline): LGHNA, YSLEER. V lost 4 bases and J lost 4, with 13 bases in between. The CDR3 nucleotides are TGCGCCAGCAGCCCAGACAGGTCCCGCACCGGGGAGCTGTTTTTT. Translation: CASSPDRSRTGELFF.

The chain combines TRBV29-1 with TRBJ2-5; D is unclear. The CDR3 runs 13 residues. CDR1 is SQVTM, CDR2 ANQGSEA, per germline. V was trimmed by 5 bases and J by 2 bases, leaving 12 bases between them. For the CDR3, the DNA is TGCAGCGTTCGGTTGGCTCTACAAGAGACCCAGTACTTC. Residues: CSVRLALQETQYF.

The chain couples TRBV7-2 to TRBJ1-1, with 7 bases matching TRBD1. This CDR3 comprises 14 residues. The ends lost 2 bases at V and 4 bases at J; junction bases unmatched: 4. Germline V gives CDR1 SGHTA, CDR2 FQGNSA. CDR3 DNA sequence: TGTGCCAGCAGCTTATGGGACAGAACCACTGAAGCTTTCTTT. This sequence encodes CASSLWDRTTEAFF. Drawing the rest from reference TRBV7-2 and TRBJ1-1, the complete variable domain is GAGVSQSPSNKVTEKGKDVELRCDPISGHTALYWYRQSLGQGLEFLIYFQGNSAPDKSGLPSDRFSAERTGGSVSTLTIQRTQQEDSAVYLCASSLWDRTTEAFFGQGTRLTVV.

This chain joins TRBV6-2 or TRBV6-3 and TRBJ2-7, with D perhaps TRBD1 or TRBD2 (5 bases each). The V gene lost 5 bases and the J gene lost 9 bases, with 11 bases spanning the gap. CDR3 length equals 11 residues. Germline V lookup: CDR1 MNHEY, CDR2 SVGEGT. The DNA for the CDR3 is TGTGCCAGCAGTGGGGGTCGAGTGCAGTACGTC. Its protein is CASSGGRVQYV.

This clonotype was counted a few times. The chain couples TRBV5-1 to TRBJ2-5, with 7 bases aligning to TRBD1. The germline CDR1 and CDR2 sequences are SGHRS and YFSETQ. The V segment lost 0 bases and the J segment 6 bases; nucleotides outside the gene matches: 8. The CDR3 is 15 amino acids. The CDR3 reads CASSLGRQGRKTQYF. DNA of the CDR3: TGCGCCAGCAGCTTGGGAAGACAGGGACGAAAGACCCAGTACTTC.

This clonotype occurred a few times. The chain joins TRBV13 to TRBJ2-2; possibly TRBD1 for D (7 bases). Per germline, CDR1 PRHDT and CDR2 FYEKMQ (reference sequence). The CDR3 contains 15 residues. V lost 3 bases to trimming and J lost 7 bases, with 15 bases between them. CDR3 protein: CASSFGGGGFGELFF. The CDR3, as DNA: TGTGCCAGCAGCTTCGGCGGAGGGGGCTTCGGGGAGCTGTTTTTT.

In this sample, this clonotype turned up a few times. The chain has TRBV7-9 and TRBJ2-2; D is unresolved. With 1 base removed from V and 4 bases from J, the gap between germline ends came to 4 bases. Germline CDR1 SEHNR, CDR2 FQNEAQ (reference sequence). The CDR3 loop spans 13 amino acids. In DNA, the CDR3 is TGTGCCAGCAGCTTAGTTATCACCGGGGAGCTGTTTTTT. This encodes CASSLVITGELFF. The variable domain in full, with the rest retrieved from reference TRBV7-9 and TRBJ2-2, is DTGVSQNPRHKITKRGQNVTFRCDPISEHNRLYWYRQTLGQGPEFLTYFQNEAQLEKSRLLSDRFSAERPKGSFSTLEIQRTEQGDSAMYLCASSLVITGELFFGEGSRLTVL.

The sample holds a few counts of this clonotype. V is TRBV5-1 and J is TRBJ1-1; D perhaps matches TRBD1 (5 bases). CDR1 SGHRS and CDR2 YFSETQ come from the germline V gene. V shed 4 bases and J shed 1 base, with 14 bases lying between them. This CDR3 has 15 residues. CDR3 amino acids: CASSVLTEGNTEAFF. The CDR3 DNA follows: TGCGCCAGCAGCGTGTTGACAGAAGGGAACACTGAAGCTTTCTTT. The full variable domain, completed using reference TRBV5-1 and TRBJ1-1, is KAGVTQTPRYLIKTRGQQVTLSCSPISGHRSVSWYQQTPGQGLQFLFEYFSETQRNKGNFPGRFSGRQFSNSRSEMNVSTLELGDSALYLCASSVLTEGNTEAFFGQGTRLTVV.

This chain joins TRBV18 and TRBJ2-7; perhaps TRBD1 as D (6 bases). The germline V gene has CDR1 KGHSH and CDR2 LQKENI. The CDR3 loop spans 15 amino acids. V lost 3 bases and J lost 7, with 19 bases in between. The CDR3 region is CASSPQGTRRGEQYV. The CDR3 nucleotides read TGTGCCAGCTCACCGCAGGGGACCCGCAGAGGGGAGCAGTACGTC.

CDR3 region: CASSVDGGANNEQFF. The CDR3 DNA follows: TGTGCCAGCAGCGTTGACGGGGGGGCGAACAATGAGCAGTTCTTC. The rearrangement uses TRBV9 and TRBJ2-1; 8 positions match TRBD2. The CDR3 extends over 15 amino acids. Trimming at V came to 2 bases and at J to 5 bases, leaving 6 bases not matched to a gene. Germline assignment: CDR1 SGDLS and CDR2 YYNGEE. Drawing the rest from reference TRBV9 and TRBJ2-1, the complete variable domain is DSGVTQTPKHLITATGQRVTLRCSPRSGDLSVYWYQQSLDQGLQFLIQYYNGEERAKGNILERFSAQQFPDLHSELNLSSLELGDSALYFCASSVDGGANNEQFFGPGTRLTVL.

This clonotype was detected a few times. V usage is TRBV20-1 and J usage is TRBJ1-1; D uncertain. The CDR3 contains 12 residues. The germline V and J ends were trimmed by 0 bases and 0 bases, with 2 bases remaining between them. In germline, CDR1 is DFQATT, CDR2 SNEGSKA (reference sequence). The CDR3 nucleotides read TGCAGTGCTAGAGACCTGAACACTGAAGCTTTCTTT. Translation: CSARDLNTEAFF.

This clonotype was found a few times. This rearrangement joins TRBV4-3 to TRBJ1-5; no clear D gene. This CDR3 has 15 amino acids. Trimming stripped 0 bases from V and 6 bases from J, with 12 bases between. Germline V gene sequence: CDR1 LGHNA, CDR2 YSLEER. CDR3 residues: CASSQDPGNGQPQHF. The CDR3 DNA sequence: TGCGCCAGCAGCCAAGACCCGGGGAACGGTCAGCCCCAGCATTTT.

Many counts were recorded for this clonotype. The chain recombines TRBV6-1 with TRBJ1-5; 7 nucleotides align to TRBD1. Germline CDR1 reads MNHNS; CDR2 reads SASEGT. The CDR3 is 14 residues long. V shed 5 bases and J 7 bases; nucleotides not matched to a gene: 8. CDR3 sequence (DNA): TGTGCCAGCAGTCAGACAGGGCAGGAACAGCCCCAGCATTTT. It specifies CASSQTGQEQPQHF.

The sample holds a few counts of this clonotype. The chain couples TRBV7-9 to TRBJ2-1, with TRBD2 matching 13 bases. V shed 1 base and J 7 bases; nucleotides not matched to a gene: 7. This CDR3 contains 17 residues. Germline CDR1 reads SEHNR; CDR2 reads FQNEAQ (reference sequence). This chain's CDR3 is CASSLGTTSGGANEQFF. The CDR3 coding sequence is TGTGCCAGCAGCTTAGGGACCACTAGCGGGGGGGCGAATGAGCAGTTCTTC.

This clonotype has more than one count but fewer than ten. The chain joins TRBV20-1 to TRBJ1-1; a possible D gene is TRBD1 (5 bases). The length of the CDR3 is 14 residues. The V gene lost 6 bases and the J gene lost 1 base, with 15 bases spanning the gap. Looked up from germline, CDR1 is DFQATT and CDR2 is SNEGSKA (reference sequence). The CDR3 DNA is TGCAGTGCAGAAAGGGCCGGGGGGAACACTGAAGCTTTCTTT. It yields the protein CSAERAGGNTEAFF.

V gene TRBV20-1 combines with J gene TRBJ2-3, with 8 nucleotides matching TRBD2. Germline CDR1 is DFQATT and CDR2 is SNEGSKA (reference sequence). Germline trimming cut 6 bases from V and 3 bases from J; bases unmatched to any gene: 8. This CDR3 is built from 14 residues. The CDR3, as DNA: TGCAGTGCCCCAAAAGCGGGGGTAACAGATACGCAGTATTTT. It specifies CSAPKAGVTDTQYF.

V is TRBV15 and J is TRBJ2-3; D remains ambiguous. V lost 4 bases to trimming and J lost 4 bases, with 12 bases between them. There are 14 residues in the CDR3. Germline V gives CDR1 LNHNV, CDR2 YYDKDF (reference sequence). CDR3 DNA sequence: TGTGCCACCAGCAACCGCATCGACCCAGATACGCAGTATTTT. It specifies CATSNRIDPDTQYF.

The rearrangement uses TRBV4-2 and TRBJ2-4, with D perhaps TRBD1 or TRBD2 (5 bases each). Germline-derived CDR1 and CDR2 are LGHNA and YNFKEQ. CDR3 length: 12 residues. V lost 0 bases, J lost 12 bases, and 9 bases lay in between. This chain's CDR3 is CASSQEGVAQYF. In DNA, the CDR3 is TGTGCCAGCAGCCAAGAGGGGGTCGCTCAGTACTTC.

In its sample, this clonotype was seen many times. The chain carries TRBV24-1 and TRBJ2-1, with TRBD1 matching 7 bases. Germline V gene sequence: CDR1 KGHDR, CDR2 SFDVKD. This CDR3 is 16 amino acids long. Trimming at V came to 2 bases and at J to 7 bases, leaving 10 bases not matched to a gene. The CDR3 sequence is CATSDYSSTGKNEQFF. CDR3 bases: TGTGCCACCAGTGATTACTCTTCGACAGGGAAGAATGAGCAGTTCTTC.

This clonotype has just a few counts. The chain uses TRBV20-1 and TRBJ1-5, with D perhaps matching TRBD1 (5 bases). V was shortened by 5 bases and J by 2 bases, with 16 bases between the two germline ends. The CDR3 loop spans 15 amino acids. Germline V gives CDR1 DFQATT, CDR2 SNEGSKA (reference sequence). The CDR3 DNA sequence: TGCAGTGCTCGCTTTGGGTCAGGGCGCAATCAGCCCCAGCATTTT. Translated: CSARFGSGRNQPQHF.

This clonotype was picked up a small number of times. The V call is TRBV19, the J call TRBJ2-5; either TRBD1 or TRBD2 may supply D (6 bases each). CDR1 LNHDA and CDR2 SQIVND come from the germline V gene (reference sequence). This CDR3 region has 15 residues. V was clipped by 0 bases and J by 4 bases, with 12 bases between them. This chain's CDR3 is CASSIDRGGPETQYF. The DNA of the CDR3 is TGTGCCAGTAGTATAGACAGGGGAGGACCAGAGACCCAGTACTTC.

This clonotype appeared a few times. This sequence joins TRBV4-3 and TRBJ2-7; 13 nucleotides align to TRBD2. CDR3 length: 15 amino acids. V was clipped by 1 base and J by 7 bases; unmatched bases: 4. The germline V gene encodes CDR1 LGHNA and CDR2 YSLEER. CDR3 DNA sequence: TGCGCCAGCAGCCAAGGGACTAGCGGGGGTAAGGAGCAGTACTTC. It specifies CASSQGTSGGKEQYF.